The rows below give T cell receptor beta chains drawn from one sample of a study of molecular identifiers for immune sequencing clone quantification. TCRdb re-called the PCR reads through MiXCR, storing one row per CDR3 protein. The table has about 97,000 distinct CDR3 sequences, approximately 25% seen once. Specimen: naive CD8+ T cells from blood, with Jurkat cell RNA spiked in. The receptors stem from a human donor in good health. Some libraries in this study had Jurkat cell RNA spiked in. CDR3s include the opening cysteine and the closing phenylalanine or tryptophan. D genes are given only for firm matches. Only part of the rows carry a size: once, few, many, or a class if the clone is expanded.

v_gene: TRBV27; j_gene: TRBJ2-3; abundance: many; d_gene: TRBD2; CDR3aa: CASSPLVAGEGQYF; CDR3nt: TGTGCCAGCAGTCCTCTCGTAGCGGGGGAGGGGCAGTATTTT
v_gene: TRBV5-1; j_gene: TRBJ1-1; abundance: many; d_gene: TRBD1; CDR3aa: CASSPGTGLGAFF; CDR3nt: TGCGCCAGCAGCCCAGGGACAGGGCTGGGAGCTTTCTTT
v_gene: TRBV30; j_gene: TRBJ2-3; abundance: many; d_gene: .; CDR3aa: CAWSVGTDTQYF; CDR3nt: TGTGCCTGGAGTGTCGGGACAGATACGCAGTATTTT
v_gene: TRBV3-1; j_gene: TRBJ2-7; abundance: few; d_gene: .; CDR3aa: CASSQYPAYEQYF; CDR3nt: TGTGCCAGCAGCCAGTACCCAGCCTACGAGCAGTACTTC
v_gene: TRBV10-2; j_gene: TRBJ2-3; abundance: .; d_gene: TRBD2; CDR3aa: CASSPGGGGPTDTQYF; CDR3nt: TGCGCCAGCAGCCCCGGGGGGGGGGGACCCACAGATACGCAGTATTTT
v_gene: TRBV12-3/TRBV12-4; j_gene: TRBJ1-1; abundance: few; d_gene: .; CDR3aa: CASSLGHTEAFF; CDR3nt: TGTGCCAGCAGTTTAGGGCACACTGAAGCTTTCTTT
v_gene: TRBV10-3; j_gene: TRBJ2-1; abundance: .; d_gene: TRBD2; CDR3aa: CAISDPGSLAGVPSYNEQFF; CDR3nt: TGTGCCATCAGTGACCCAGGATCGCTAGCGGGAGTCCCGAGCTACAATGAGCAGTTCTTC
v_gene: TRBV11-2; j_gene: TRBJ2-5; abundance: many; d_gene: .; CDR3aa: CASSLSGYDQETQYF; CDR3nt: TGTGCCAGCAGCTTATCCGGCTACGACCAAGAGACCCAGTACTTC
v_gene: TRBV7-9; j_gene: TRBJ2-1; abundance: many; d_gene: .; CDR3aa: CASSRGSLEDNEQFF; CDR3nt: TGTGCCAGCAGCCGAGGGTCTCTCGAGGACAATGAGCAGTTCTTC
v_gene: TRBV13; j_gene: TRBJ1-1; abundance: many; d_gene: .; CDR3aa: CASSPSPETRNTEAFF; CDR3nt: TGTGCCAGCAGCCCATCCCCCGAGACAAGGAACACTGAAGCTTTCTTT
v_gene: TRBV7-2; j_gene: TRBJ2-4; abundance: many; d_gene: .; CDR3aa: CASSLVVGDIQYF; CDR3nt: TGTGCCAGCAGCTTAGTTGTCGGGGACATTCAGTACTTC
v_gene: TRBV5-3; j_gene: TRBJ2-7; abundance: .; d_gene: TRBD2; CDR3aa: CASFLRGGAYEQYF; CDR3nt: TGTGCCAGCTTTCTCCGGGGGGGGGCCTACGAACAGTACTTC
v_gene: TRBV29-1; j_gene: TRBJ1-1; abundance: many; d_gene: TRBD1; CDR3aa: CSVQGDTEAFF; CDR3nt: TGCAGCGTACAGGGGGACACTGAAGCTTTCTTT
v_gene: TRBV29-1; j_gene: TRBJ2-7; abundance: many; d_gene: TRBD1; CDR3aa: CSGTGGDSSYEQYF; CDR3nt: TGCAGCGGGACAGGGGGGGACAGCTCCTACGAGCAGTACTTC
v_gene: TRBV25-1; j_gene: TRBJ2-7; abundance: many; d_gene: .; CDR3aa: CASTGMSSYEQYF; CDR3nt: TGTGCCAGCACCGGGATGAGCTCCTACGAGCAGTACTTC
v_gene: TRBV30; j_gene: TRBJ1-4; abundance: many; d_gene: TRBD1; CDR3aa: CAWSVGTGRGEKLFF; CDR3nt: TGTGCCTGGAGTGTCGGGACAGGGAGAGGTGAAAAACTGTTTTTT
v_gene: TRBV11-2; j_gene: TRBJ2-1; abundance: .; d_gene: .; CDR3aa: CASSSVSLLQGIQQFF; CDR3nt: TGTGCCAGCAGCTCCGTAAGCCTCCTACAGGGTATTCAGCAGTTCTTC
v_gene: TRBV6-5; j_gene: TRBJ2-7; abundance: many; d_gene: .; CDR3aa: CASSTQGGYYEQYF; CDR3nt: TGTGCCAGCAGTACCCAGGGGGGGTACTACGAGCAGTACTTC
v_gene: TRBV29-1; j_gene: TRBJ2-2; abundance: many; d_gene: .; CDR3aa: CSVEGAGTNTGELFF; CDR3nt: TGCAGCGTTGAAGGGGCGGGAACGAACACCGGGGAGCTGTTTTTT
v_gene: TRBV27; j_gene: TRBJ2-5; abundance: many; d_gene: TRBD1; CDR3aa: CASTHPGQSYQETQYF; CDR3nt: TGTGCCAGCACCCACCCGGGACAGTCGTACCAAGAGACCCAGTACTTC
v_gene: TRBV6-2/TRBV6-3; j_gene: TRBJ2-3; abundance: .; d_gene: TRBD1; CDR3aa: CASSATGGRATQYF; CDR3nt: TGTGCCAGCAGTGCGACAGGGGGCCGCGCTACGCAGTATTTT
v_gene: TRBV20-1; j_gene: TRBJ2-7; abundance: many; d_gene: TRBD2; CDR3aa: CSARVAGGPYEQYF; CDR3nt: TGCAGTGCTAGAGTAGCGGGGGGTCCCTACGAGCAGTACTTC
v_gene: TRBV7-9; j_gene: TRBJ1-1; abundance: few; d_gene: TRBD1; CDR3aa: CASSLVTGTSTETFF; CDR3nt: TGTGCCAGCAGCTTAGTGACAGGGACCAGCACTGAAACTTTCTTT
v_gene: TRBV6-1; j_gene: TRBJ2-1; abundance: many; d_gene: .; CDR3aa: CASSPTEVDNEQFF; CDR3nt: TGTGCCAGCAGTCCCACAGAGGTGGACAATGAGCAGTTCTTC
v_gene: TRBV19; j_gene: TRBJ1-2; abundance: .; d_gene: .; CDR3aa: CASSIGPADYGYTF; CDR3nt: TGTGCCAGTAGTATTGGGCCAGCGGACTATGGCTACACCTTC
v_gene: TRBV6-5; j_gene: TRBJ1-1; abundance: many; d_gene: .; CDR3aa: CASSYTGNNEAFF; CDR3nt: TGTGCCAGCAGTTACACAGGGAACAATGAAGCTTTCTTT
v_gene: TRBV4-3; j_gene: TRBJ2-2; abundance: many; d_gene: .; CDR3aa: CASSQFVGELFF; CDR3nt: TGCGCCAGCAGCCAATTTGTCGGGGAGCTGTTTTTT
v_gene: TRBV12-3/TRBV12-4; j_gene: TRBJ2-7; abundance: many; d_gene: .; CDR3aa: CASSSVYEQYF; CDR3nt: TGTGCCAGCAGTTCCGTCTACGAGCAGTACTTC
v_gene: TRBV5-5; j_gene: TRBJ1-1; abundance: few; d_gene: TRBD1; CDR3aa: CASSLLFRQGGTEAFF; CDR3nt: TGTGCCAGCAGCTTGCTATTCCGGCAGGGGGGGACTGAAGCTTTCTTT
v_gene: TRBV4-1; j_gene: TRBJ1-5; abundance: many; d_gene: .; CDR3aa: CASSWDLNQPQHF; CDR3nt: TGCGCCAGCAGTTGGGACTTGAATCAGCCCCAGCATTTT
v_gene: TRBV6-6; j_gene: TRBJ2-3; abundance: many; d_gene: .; CDR3aa: CASSYIGRTGDTQYF; CDR3nt: TGTGCCAGCAGTTACATCGGTCGTACGGGAGATACGCAGTATTTT
v_gene: TRBV6-2/TRBV6-3; j_gene: TRBJ1-5; abundance: many; d_gene: TRBD1; CDR3aa: CASRRTGADQPQHF; CDR3nt: TGTGCCAGCCGCCGGACAGGGGCCGATCAGCCCCAGCATTTT
v_gene: TRBV7-9; j_gene: TRBJ2-1; abundance: many; d_gene: TRBD2; CDR3aa: CASSLGLNEQFF; CDR3nt: TGTGCCAGCAGCCTGGGACTAAATGAGCAGTTCTTC
v_gene: TRBV9; j_gene: TRBJ2-1; abundance: many; d_gene: .; CDR3aa: CASSLGTSSYNEQFF; CDR3nt: TGTGCCAGCAGCCTGGGGACCAGCTCCTACAATGAGCAGTTCTTC
v_gene: TRBV6-2/TRBV6-3; j_gene: TRBJ2-2; abundance: .; d_gene: .; CDR3aa: CASSYARTGELFF; CDR3nt: TGTGCCAGCAGTTACGCACGCACCGGGGAGCTGTTTTTT
v_gene: TRBV9; j_gene: TRBJ1-2; abundance: many; d_gene: TRBD1; CDR3aa: CASSGYGTGGIPDYGYTF; CDR3nt: TGTGCCAGCAGCGGATACGGGACAGGGGGTATCCCTGACTATGGCTACACCTTC
v_gene: TRBV30; j_gene: TRBJ1-2; abundance: few; d_gene: TRBD1; CDR3aa: CAWRDTWDRENGYTF; CDR3nt: TGTGCCTGGAGAGATACATGGGACAGGGAGAATGGCTACACCTTC